The 21 T cell receptor beta chains below all came from one sample that was sequenced in a study of blood T cells in healthy people across ages. A second roughly 6 to 11 cycle PCR used barcoded and J-beta primers. TCRdb ran MiXCR on the 5' RACE reads and lists one entry per CDR3 protein. The sample gives more than 700,000 distinct CDR3 sequences, around half of which show up once; around 41% is in the top ten. The sequenced sample consisted of blood. These receptors all come from an elderly man in good health.

This chain links TRBV29-1 with TRBJ2-7; 7 positions agree with TRBD1. The CDR3 is 13 residues long. Germline V CDR1 and CDR2: SQVTM, ANQGSEA. J gave up 1 base and V 1 base, and 1 base lay outside the gene matches. The CDR3 loop reads CSVEATGSYEQYF. CDR3 DNA: TGCAGCGTTGAAGCGACAGGGTCCTACGAGCAGTACTTC.

The J gene is TRBJ2-4, the V gene TRBV20-1; D is possibly TRBD2 (5 bases). The DNA end favors TRBJ2-5, so the J call may be wrong. The CDR3 covers 14 residues. CDR1 is DFQATT and CDR2 is SNEGSKA in the germline V gene (reference sequence). This chain's CDR3 is CSADGGRGQETQYF. In nucleotides, the CDR3 is TGCAGTGCTGATGGCGGGCGAGGACAAGAGACCCAGTACTTC.

The CDR3 DNA is TGCGCCAGCAGCCAAGTACAGTTTGCCAATGAGCAGTTCTTC. This translates into CASSQVQFANEQFF. V gene TRBV4-1 combines with J gene TRBJ2-1; no clear D gene. Germline V lookup: CDR1 MGHRA, CDR2 YSYEKL. The V gene lost 1 base and the J gene lost 6 bases, with 10 bases spanning the gap. This CDR3 has 14 amino acids.

This clonotype was picked up a small number of times. The chain recombines TRBV27 with TRBJ2-5, with 9 bases matching TRBD1. The V gene's germline CDR1 is MNHEY and CDR2 SMNVEV (reference sequence). Trimming cost V 4 bases and J 5 bases; bases outside gene matches: 11. This CDR3 is built from 16 residues. The CDR3 region is CASSSLLAGTGETQYF. CDR3 DNA sequence: TGTGCCAGCAGTTCCCTTCTGGCGGGGACAGGGGAGACCCAGTACTTC.

The chain carries TRBV3-1 and TRBJ1-5; possible D gene TRBD1, 5 bases. CDR3 length: 15 residues. V was cut by 3 bases and J by 7 bases, with 16 bases left in between. Germline assignment: CDR1 LGHDT and CDR2 YNNKEL (reference sequence). The CDR3 DNA follows: TGTGCCAGCAGCCACGGTCCAGGGACCCTCCAGCCCCAGCATTTT. As protein: CASSHGPGTLQPQHF.

The gene calls are TRBV5-6 and TRBJ2-3; 7 positions agree with TRBD1. The CDR3 is made up of 14 amino acids. Germline-derived CDR1 and CDR2 are SGHDT and YYEEEE. The ends lost 4 bases at V and 14 bases at J; junction bases unmatched: 16. In nucleotides, the CDR3 is TGTGCCAGCAGCCACGACAGGGCCGGCAGATACGCGTATTTT. It encodes CASSHDRAGRYAYF. Supplemented by reference TRBV5-6 and TRBJ2-3, the full variable domain reads DAGVTQSPTHLIKTRGQQVTLRCSPKSGHDTVSWYQQALGQGPQFIFQYYEEEERQRGNFPDRFSGHQFPNYSSELNVNALLLGDSALYLCASSHDRAGRYAYFGPGTRLTVL.

Comment on this clonotype: One end of the junction varies from germline; a read error may be responsible. The gene calls are TRBV3-1 and TRBJ2-7, with 9 positions matching TRBD1. Looked up from germline, CDR1 is LGHDT and CDR2 is YNNKEL (reference sequence). This CDR3 region has 15 residues. The CDR3 DNA sequence: TGTGCCGGCAGCCAAAGGGACAGGACAGGGGACGAGCAGTACTTC. This encodes CAGSQRDRTGDEQYF.

This clonotype was seen a handful of times. The chain couples TRBV10-3 to TRBJ2-3, with 8 bases aligning to TRBD1. This CDR3 contains 15 residues. CDR1 and CDR2 from the germline V gene are ENHRY and SYGVKD. V shed 1 base, J shed 14 bases, and the junction held 14 bases outside the gene matches. The CDR3 loop reads CAISEWDRSHRYAYF. CDR3 sequence (DNA): TGTGCCATCAGTGAGTGGGACAGGTCACACAGATACGCGTATTTT.

The chain is built from TRBV29-1 and TRBJ2-4; TRBD2 aligns across 8 bases. V trimming: 3 bases; J trimming: 9 bases; junction bases outside the gene matches: 7. Germline V gene lookup returns CDR1 SQVTM and CDR2 ANQGSEA. The CDR3 totals 13 residues. Here the CDR3 DNA reads TGCAGCGTTGATACCGGGAGGGCCCCCATTCAGTACTTC. It yields the protein CSVDTGRAPIQYF.

This chain links TRBV29-1 with TRBJ2-5, with 9 bases lining up with TRBD2. CDR1 is SQVTM and CDR2 is ANQGSEA in the germline V gene. V lost 6 bases to trimming and J lost 11 bases; unmatched junction nucleotides: 10. There are 12 residues in the CDR3. CDR3 loop: CSVTSGYNEQYF. In DNA, the CDR3 is TGCAGCGTGACTAGCGGCTACAATGAGCAGTACTTC.

This chain uses TRBV6-1 with TRBJ2-1; D is unclear. Trimming shortened V by 2 bases and J by 6 bases, and 2 bases separated the two germline ends. The CDR3 consists of 11 residues. Per germline, CDR1 MNHNS and CDR2 SASEGT. CDR3 DNA sequence: TGTGCCAGCAGTGAACCCAATGAGCAGTTCTTC. Translated: CASSEPNEQFF.

The chain carries TRBV29-1 and TRBJ2-7; D remains ambiguous. The end of the DNA is better explained by TRBJ2-5, so the J call may be wrong. CDR3 length equals 13 residues. From germline, CDR1 is SQVTM and CDR2 ANQGSEA. The DNA for the CDR3 is TGCAGCGTTGATGTCGGGCTCGGGGAGACCCAGTACTTC. It specifies CSVDVGLGETQYF.

This clonotype was observed a few times. The chain uses TRBV5-5 and TRBJ2-5; tentative D call: TRBD1 (5 bases). The germline CDR1 and CDR2 sequences are SGHKS and YYEKEE (reference sequence). The germline V and J ends were trimmed by 1 base and 4 bases, with 11 bases remaining between them. The CDR3 is 14 amino acids. The CDR3 DNA reads as TGTGCCAGCAGCTTGAGGGCAGGGATAGAGACCCAGTACTTC. Amino acids: CASSLRAGIETQYF.

V usage is TRBV29-1 and J usage is TRBJ2-5, with 12 bases matching TRBD2. CDR1 is SQVTM and CDR2 is ANQGSEA in the germline V gene. Germline trimming cut 7 bases from V and 1 base from J; bases unmatched to any gene: 4. The CDR3 is 14 residues long. The CDR3 here is CSAGLAGFQETQYF. The DNA for the CDR3 is TGCAGCGCAGGACTAGCGGGATTCCAAGAGACCCAGTACTTC.

The V gene is TRBV28, the J gene TRBJ2-5; either TRBD1 or TRBD2 may supply D (7 bases each). CDR3 length equals 13 residues. Germline assignment: CDR1 MDHEN and CDR2 SYDVKM. Between the trimmed V and J ends, which lost 10 bases and 4 bases, there was a span of 16 bases. The CDR3 protein is CATAQGEGETQYF. CDR3 bases: TGTGCCACCGCTCAGGGGGAGGGAGAGACCCAGTACTTC.

This chain uses TRBV21-1 with TRBJ2-5; no DNA check was done on the table's D call, TRBD1. The last part of the DNA fits TRBJ2-4 better; the J call may be wrong. TRBV21-1 is given as a pseudogene. The CDR3 is 15 residues long. The CDR3 bases are TGTGCCAGTGACAGGGGGCGGTCGGTCGATTGCATTCAGTACTTC. Amino acids: CASDRGRSVDCIQYF.

This sequence joins TRBV6-1 and TRBJ2-7; TRBD1 matches at 7 bases. CDR3 length equals 14 residues. The ends lost 7 bases at V and 6 bases at J; junction bases unmatched: 12. From germline, CDR1 is MNHNS and CDR2 SASEGT. The CDR3 region has the DNA TGTGCCAGCAAAACGGGACAGCCTTCCCGCGAGCAGTACTTC. Its protein is CASKTGQPSREQYF.

This clonotype has only a few counts. DNA for the CDR3: TGCAGTGCTAGAGGGGATGCAGCCTACGAGCAGTACTTC. It specifies CSARGDAAYEQYF. The chain recombines TRBV20-1 with TRBJ2-7; D remains ambiguous. CDR3 size: 13 residues. Looked up from germline, CDR1 is DFQATT and CDR2 is SNEGSKA (reference sequence). V was trimmed by 1 base and J by 2 bases, leaving 9 bases between them.

This clonotype came up a few times. The chain couples TRBV12-3 or TRBV12-4 to TRBJ1-1, with 8 bases matching TRBD1. V shed 7 bases and J 1 base; nucleotides not matched to a gene: 2. CDR3 length equals 13 residues. As DNA, the CDR3 is TGTGCCAGCAACGACAGGGGGAACACTGAAGCTTTCTTT. Amino acid sequence: CASNDRGNTEAFF.

This clonotype has only a few counts. The chain uses TRBV18 and TRBJ2-4; D remains ambiguous. In germline, CDR1 is KGHSH, CDR2 LQKENI. There are 13 residues in the CDR3. Trimming took off 4 bases at V and 11 bases at J, with 15 bases between the two ends. CDR3 nucleotides: TGTGCCAGCTCACTCAAGGGCGGACGGGTTCAGTACTTC. This encodes CASSLKGGRVQYF.

This clonotype was seen many times. This chain connects TRBV7-3 to TRBJ2-5; 7 bases map to TRBD1. The CDR3 length is 13 residues. The V and J ends lost 3 bases and 5 bases, in that order; junction bases with no gene match: 3. Germline-derived CDR1 and CDR2 are SGHTA and FQGTGA. CDR3 nucleotide sequence: TGTGCCAGCAGCTTGACAGGGACGGAGACCCAGTACTTC. Translation gives CASSLTGTETQYF.